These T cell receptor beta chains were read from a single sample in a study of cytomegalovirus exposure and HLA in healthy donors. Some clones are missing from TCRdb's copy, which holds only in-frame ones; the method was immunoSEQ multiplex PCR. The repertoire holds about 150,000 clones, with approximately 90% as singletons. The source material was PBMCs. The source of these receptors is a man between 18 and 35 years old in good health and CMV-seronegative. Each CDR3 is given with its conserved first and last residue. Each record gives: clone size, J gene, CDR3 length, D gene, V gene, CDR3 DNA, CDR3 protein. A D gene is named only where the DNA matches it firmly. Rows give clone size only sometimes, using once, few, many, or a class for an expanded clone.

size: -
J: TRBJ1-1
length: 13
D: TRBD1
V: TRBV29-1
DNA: TGCAGCGTTGGGGACAGGGGGTTCACTGAAGCTTTCTTT
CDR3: CSVGDRGFTEAFF

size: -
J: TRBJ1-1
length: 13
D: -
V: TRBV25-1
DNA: TGTGCCAGCAGGGACAGACAGAACACTGAAGCTTTCTTT
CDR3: CASRDRQNTEAFF

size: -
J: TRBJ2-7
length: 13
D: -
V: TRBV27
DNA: TGTGCCAGCAGTTTAAAACAGGGTGGCGAGCAGTACTTC
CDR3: CASSLKQGGEQYF

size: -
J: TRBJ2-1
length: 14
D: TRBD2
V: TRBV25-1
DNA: TGTGCCAGCTCTGCTAGCGGGCCAATGGGTGAGCAGTTCTTC
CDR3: CASSASGPMGEQFF

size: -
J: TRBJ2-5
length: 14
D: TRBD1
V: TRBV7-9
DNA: TGTGCCAGCAGCTTCACGGGACAGGCTGAGACCCAGTACTTC
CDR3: CASSFTGQAETQYF

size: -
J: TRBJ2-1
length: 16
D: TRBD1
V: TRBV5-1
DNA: TGCGCCAGCACCGCATACAGGGGGCTTGAGGGCAATGAGCAGTTCTTC
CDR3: CASTAYRGLEGNEQFF

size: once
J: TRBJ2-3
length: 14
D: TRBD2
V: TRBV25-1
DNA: TGTGCCAGCAGTGAAAGGTGGCGGGAGGGTACGCAGTATTTT
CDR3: CASSERWREGTQYF

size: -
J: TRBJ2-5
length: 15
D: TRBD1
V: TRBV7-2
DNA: TGTGCCAGCAGCCAAGACAGGGGGGGGCAAGAGACCCAGTACTTC
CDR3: CASSQDRGGQETQYF

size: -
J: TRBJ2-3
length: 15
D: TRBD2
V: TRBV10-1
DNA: TGCGCCAGCAGCCACGCGGGGGGACGAACAGATACGCAGTATTTT
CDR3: CASSHAGGRTDTQYF

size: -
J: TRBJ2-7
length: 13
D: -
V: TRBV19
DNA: TGTGCCAGTAGTCCCGGGAGCAACTACGAGCAGTACTTC
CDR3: CASSPGSNYEQYF

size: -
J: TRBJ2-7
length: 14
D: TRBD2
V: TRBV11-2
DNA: TGTGCCAGCACTAGACTAGCGGGCCCCTACGAGCAGTACTTC
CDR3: CASTRLAGPYEQYF

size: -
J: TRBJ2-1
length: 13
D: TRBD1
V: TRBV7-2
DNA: TGTGCCAGCAGCCTGGGACAGATCAATGAGCAGTTCTTC
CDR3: CASSLGQINEQFF

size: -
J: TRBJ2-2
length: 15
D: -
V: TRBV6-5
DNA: TGTGCCAGCAGTTACTCATACAGGAACACCGGGGAGCTGTTTTTT
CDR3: CASSYSYRNTGELFF

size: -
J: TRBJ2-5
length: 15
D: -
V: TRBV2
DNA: TGTGCCAGCAGGGAGACTAGTCTGGGGAAAGAGACCCAGTACTTC
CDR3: CASRETSLGKETQYF

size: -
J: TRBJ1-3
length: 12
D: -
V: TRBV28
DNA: TGTGCCAGCAGGGTCGGTGGAAACACCATATATTTT
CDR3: CASRVGGNTIYF

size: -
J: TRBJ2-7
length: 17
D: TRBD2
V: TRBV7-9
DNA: TGTGCCAGCAGCTCCCGGAGGACTAGCGGAAGCACACCCGAGCAGTACTTC
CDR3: CASSSRRTSGSTPEQYF

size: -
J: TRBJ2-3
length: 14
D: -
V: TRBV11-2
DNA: TGTGCCAGCAGCTTAGAAATACACAGAGATACGCAGTATTTT
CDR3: CASSLEIHRDTQYF

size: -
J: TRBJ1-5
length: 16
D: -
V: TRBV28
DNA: TGTGCCAGCAGTTTTATTCCGGGAGGGACGATACAGCCCCAGCATTTT
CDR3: CASSFIPGGTIQPQHF

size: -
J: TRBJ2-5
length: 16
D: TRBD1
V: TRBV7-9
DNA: TGTGCCAGCAGCTTGGCACACAGGGGCGGCCAAGAGACCCAGTACTTC
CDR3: CASSLAHRGGQETQYF

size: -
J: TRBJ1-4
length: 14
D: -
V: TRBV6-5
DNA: TGTGCCAGCAGTTACAAACCTCGGGATGAAAAACTGTTTTTT
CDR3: CASSYKPRDEKLFF

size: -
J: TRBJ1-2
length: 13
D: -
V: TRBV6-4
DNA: TGTGCCAGCAGCGATCAGGCAAACTATGGCTACACCTTC
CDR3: CASSDQANYGYTF

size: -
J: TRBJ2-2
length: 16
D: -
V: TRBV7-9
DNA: TGTGCCAGCAGCCCTGTTGGAGGAGCGAACACCGGGGAGCTGTTTTTT
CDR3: CASSPVGGANTGELFF

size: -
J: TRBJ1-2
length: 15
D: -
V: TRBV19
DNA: TGTGCCAGTAGTACCCTATTCGCCAGGAACTATGGCTACACCTTC
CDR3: CASSTLFARNYGYTF

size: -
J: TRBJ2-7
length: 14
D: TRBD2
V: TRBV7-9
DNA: TGTGCCAGCAGCCCCGTATTGGCGGGAGCTGCGACGTACTTC
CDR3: CASSPVLAGAATYF

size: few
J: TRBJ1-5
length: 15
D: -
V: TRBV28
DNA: TGTGCCAGCAGTCGACAGGAAGTTAGCAATCAGCCCCAGCATTTT
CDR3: CASSRQEVSNQPQHF

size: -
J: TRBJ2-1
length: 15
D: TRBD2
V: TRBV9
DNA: TGTGCCAGCAGCGCTAGACTAGCGGGAATCGATGAGCAGTTCTTC
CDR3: CASSARLAGIDEQFF

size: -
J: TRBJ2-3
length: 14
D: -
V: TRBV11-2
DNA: TGTGCCAGCAGCCTAAGCCCCGGCACAGATACGCAGTATTTT
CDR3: CASSLSPGTDTQYF